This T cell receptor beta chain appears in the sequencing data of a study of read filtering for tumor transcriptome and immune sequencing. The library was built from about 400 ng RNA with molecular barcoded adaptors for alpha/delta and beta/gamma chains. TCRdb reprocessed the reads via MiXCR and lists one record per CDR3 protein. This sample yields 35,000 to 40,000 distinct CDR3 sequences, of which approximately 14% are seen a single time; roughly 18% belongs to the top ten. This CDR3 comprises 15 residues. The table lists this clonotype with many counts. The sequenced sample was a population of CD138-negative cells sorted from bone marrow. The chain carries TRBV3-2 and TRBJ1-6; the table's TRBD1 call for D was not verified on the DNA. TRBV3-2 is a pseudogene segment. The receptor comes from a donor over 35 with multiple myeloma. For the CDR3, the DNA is TGTGCCAGCAGCCCGGATGCAGGGGGTAATTCACCCCTCCACTTT. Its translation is CASSPDAGGNSPLHF.